The sequence of this T cell receptor (beta chain) was determined in a study of T cells in women clearing cervical HPV infection. Overall study: Blood came at first lesion visit for cases, post-clearance for controls.

In germline, CDR1 is KGHSH, CDR2 LQKENI. V lost 3 bases to trimming and J lost 5 bases, with 13 bases between them. The CDR3 spans 15 residues. The protocol was immunoSEQ multiplex PCR, while the TCRdb copy is restricted to in-frame clones and leaves out a portion. This sample's table reports some 11,000 clones. This clone is deemed medium-sized by its frequency. The read is 3 residues too short to cover the CDR3 end, so that end is filled in from the germline J gene. V gene TRBV18 combines with J gene TRBJ1-4; no firm D call. The sample consisted of blood buffy coat. The receptor was isolated from a woman aged 18-70 years with a cervical HPV16 infection that either progressed to CIN3+ or cleared (not recorded which). This chain's CDR3 is CASSPPSGGNEKLFF. The part of the CDR3 DNA that was read is TGTGCCAGCTCACCCCCCAGCGGTGGGAATGAAAAA. Complete variable domain (other parts from reference TRBV18 and TRBJ1-4): NAGVMQNPRHLVRRRGQEARLRCSPMKGHSHVYWYRQLPEEGLKFMVYLQKENIIDESGMPKERFSAEFPKEGPSILRIQQVVRGDSAAYFCASSPPSGGNEKLFFGSGTQLSVL.